This T cell receptor beta chain came from a study of cytomegalovirus exposure and HLA in healthy donors. As for the study in general: The approximately 110 validation repertoires used a platform that matched the one used for the approximately 700 first-cohort repertoires, as a later analysis reported. Study results and caveats: The study listed about 150 cytomegalovirus-associated TCR beta chains. The tendency of first-cohort TCR clusters to co-occur in the 90 to 150 validation repertoires emerged from a later analysis.

For this clone: The target antigen is unknown.

The repertoire was sequenced with immunoSEQ multiplex PCR; TCRdb's copy has only in-frame clones and lacks some. The table records 150,000 to 200,000 clones, approximately 89% of them present only once. V was pared by 7 bases and J by 0 bases, with 5 bases of the junction left unmatched. Germline V gene data show CDR1 as MDHEN and CDR2 as SYDVKM. CDR3 length equals 16 residues. Source material: PBMCs. The chain recombines TRBV28 with TRBJ1-5; TRBD1 matches 11 bases. The receptor comes from a man between 18 and 35 years old in good health and CMV-seropositive. The CDR3, as DNA: TGTGCCAGCAAAGGGACAGGGGGAACTAGCAATCAGCCCCAGCATTTT. It encodes CASKGTGGTSNQPQHF.